What follows is one T cell receptor (beta chain) and its context. The data belong to a study of T cell changes during pregnancy in multiple sclerosis. The CDR3 runs 16 residues. V lost 6 bases and J lost 2; bases outside the gene matches: 5. Germline loops: CDR1 SNHLY, CDR2 FYNNEI. Profiled with immunoSEQ multiplex PCR; TCRdb holds only in-frame clones, not every one. The sample lists under 70,000 clones; 90% were seen once. The input for sequencing was peripheral blood, taken in the third trimester of pregnancy. The V call is TRBV2, the J call TRBJ2-5; 14 nucleotides agree with TRBD2. This TCR derives from a female donor in good health, enrolled as a control in a pregnancy study. The CDR3 coding sequence is TGTGCCAGCAGCTGGACTAGCGGGGGGATTCAAGAGACCCAGTACTTC. Its protein product is CASSWTSGGIQETQYF.